What follows are 29 T cell receptor beta chains derived from one specimen sequenced in a study of OX40 agonist ivuxolimab in advanced cancers. The data were produced by immunoSEQ multiplex PCR, yet TCRdb's version contains in-frame clones alone and is incomplete. The sample has about 47,000 clones; under 90% are singletons. The sample was CD4+ or CD8+ T cells sorted from blood, taken in a trial of the OX40 agonist ivuxolimab. These TCRs come from an adult with an advanced solid tumor such as melanoma, head and neck, liver or kidney cancer.

This clone turned up a few times. The rearrangement uses TRBV28 and TRBJ2-5; 12 nucleotides line up with TRBD2. J was trimmed by 4 bases and V by 4 bases; bases with no gene match: 22. Germline V gene data show CDR1 as MDHEN and CDR2 as SYDVKM. CDR3 length: 21 amino acids. CDR3: CASSSTDLHSSGGAYGETQYF. In DNA, the CDR3 is TGTGCCAGCAGTTCGACAGACTTGCATTCTAGCGGGGGGGCATACGGAGAGACCCAGTACTTC.

The CDR3 loop is CASRDLGTGTGELFF. The CDR3 DNA is TGTGCCAGCAGGGACCTAGGTACGGGCACCGGGGAGCTGTTTTTT. The chain uses TRBV28 and TRBJ2-2; D remains ambiguous. The CDR3 totals 15 residues. Per germline, CDR1 MDHEN and CDR2 SYDVKM. V was cut by 6 bases and J by 4 bases, with 15 bases left in between.

This clone was detected a few times. The chain has TRBV25-1 and TRBJ2-5; maybe TRBD2 (6 bases). The CDR3 sequence is 15 residues long. V gave up 1 base and J gave up 5 bases, with 14 bases separating them. Per germline, CDR1 MGHDK and CDR2 SYGVNS. For the CDR3, the DNA is TGTGCCAGCAGTGAATTCCGGGACGGGGGTGAGACCCAGTACTTC. It is translated as CASSEFRDGGETQYF.

The CDR3 here is CASSSSTSDLTYEQYF. CDR3 in DNA: TGTGCCAGCAGTTCTTCCACTAGCGACCTTACCTACGAGCAGTACTTC. The chain is built from TRBV28 and TRBJ2-7, with 7 nucleotides matching TRBD2. The CDR3 loop spans 16 amino acids. The trim removed 4 bases at V and 2 bases at J, leaving 11 bases unmatched. The germline V gene has CDR1 MDHEN and CDR2 SYDVKM.

The rearrangement links TRBV7-9 to TRBJ2-3; 11 bases agree with TRBD1. Germline lookup yields CDR1 SEHNR and CDR2 FQNEAQ (reference sequence). Germline trimming cut 4 bases from V and 5 bases from J; bases unmatched to any gene: 5. CDR3 length equals 15 residues. CDR3: CASSSDRGQLDTQYF. CDR3 bases: TGTGCCAGCAGCTCGGACAGGGGGCAATTAGATACGCAGTATTTT.

This CDR3 reads CASSGEGTGNYEQYF. The CDR3 DNA is TGTGCCAGCAGCGGAGAGGGGACAGGAAACTACGAGCAGTACTTC. This chain links TRBV14 with TRBJ2-7; 8 bases map to TRBD1. This CDR3 region has 15 residues. From germline, CDR1 is SGHDN and CDR2 FVKESK. V lost 5 bases to trimming and J lost 3 bases; unmatched junction nucleotides: 9.

The rearrangement links TRBV20-1 to TRBJ1-5, with D unresolved. Germline-derived CDR1 and CDR2 are DFQATT and SNEGSKA (reference sequence). The CDR3 covers 11 residues. V was cut by 5 bases and J by 5 bases, with 7 bases left in between. CDR3 region: CSADPDQPQHF. Written as DNA, the CDR3 is TGCAGTGCTGACCCGGATCAGCCCCAGCATTTT.

V is TRBV18 and J is TRBJ2-3, with D perhaps TRBD2 (6 bases). The CDR3 runs to 16 residues. V lost 2 bases and J 5 bases, leaving 17 bases between the germline ends. Germline assignment: CDR1 KGHSH and CDR2 LQKENI. The CDR3 is CASSPGDSGAGDTQYF. The CDR3, as DNA: TGTGCCAGCTCACCAGGGGATAGCGGAGCAGGAGATACGCAGTATTTT.

The gene calls are TRBV7-9 and TRBJ1-1, with TRBD1 matching 7 bases. Germline CDR1 SEHNR, CDR2 FQNEAQ (reference sequence). The CDR3 is 14 amino acids. The V and J ends lost 5 bases and 0 bases, in that order; junction bases with no gene match: 3. The CDR3 DNA follows: TGTGCCAGCAGCCAGACAGGGATGAACACTGAAGCTTTCTTT. It yields the protein CASSQTGMNTEAFF.

This rearrangement joins TRBV14 to TRBJ2-1; D remains unclear. Trimming stripped 0 bases from V and 7 bases from J, with 13 bases between. Germline CDR1 and CDR2: SGHDN and FVKESK. CDR3 length equals 15 residues. Written as DNA, the CDR3 is TGTGCCAGCAGCCAAGAGGGATCTCGACCGAATGAGCAGTTCTTC. This gives the protein CASSQEGSRPNEQFF.

V gene TRBV28 combines with J gene TRBJ2-3; D remains ambiguous. Germline lookup yields CDR1 MDHEN and CDR2 SYDVKM. Between the trimmed V and J ends, which lost 7 bases and 0 bases, there was a span of 11 bases. The CDR3 sequence is 14 residues long. CDR3 loop: CASNLDRSTDTQYF. CDR3 coding DNA: TGTGCCAGCAATCTAGACCGGAGCACAGATACGCAGTATTTT. Supplemented by reference TRBV28 and TRBJ2-3, the full variable domain reads DVKVTQSSRYLVKRTGEKVFLECVQDMDHENMFWYRQDPGLGLRLIYFSYDVKMKEKGDIPEGYSVSREKKERFSLILESASTNQTSMYLCASNLDRSTDTQYFGPGTRLTVL.

J is TRBJ2-7 and V is TRBV7-4; possible D gene TRBD2, 6 bases. V gave up 5 bases and J gave up 6 bases, with 11 bases separating them. The V gene's germline CDR1 is SGHVT and CDR2 SQSDAQ. The CDR3 sequence is 12 residues long. For the CDR3, the DNA is TGTGCCAGCAGCCCGGGACTCGCCGAGCAGTACTTC. This translates into CASSPGLAEQYF.

The chain joins TRBV11-2 to TRBJ1-2; perhaps TRBD1 as D (5 bases). The V and J ends lost 1 base and 5 bases respectively, with 14 bases between them. CDR1 is SGHAT, CDR2 FQNNGV, per germline. The CDR3 consists of 15 residues. As DNA, the CDR3 is TGTGCCAGCAGCTTAGTGCCGGGGGATCCATATGGCTACACCTTC. Its translation is CASSLVPGDPYGYTF.

Here the CDR3 reads CASSLLVTNEQFF. CDR3 coding DNA: TGTGCCAGCAGCTTACTAGTTACCAATGAGCAGTTCTTC. This chain uses TRBV7-3 with TRBJ2-1; D remains ambiguous. V lost 2 bases to trimming and J lost 6 bases, with 8 bases between them. Per the germline V gene, CDR1 is SGHTA and CDR2 is FQGTGA. CDR3 length: 13 residues.

J is TRBJ1-1 and V is TRBV7-9, with unresolved D. V lost 1 base, J lost 4 bases, and 16 bases lay in between. The CDR3 spans 16 residues. The germline V gene has CDR1 SEHNR and CDR2 FQNEAQ (reference sequence). The CDR3 protein is CASSLDSLGSVTEAFF. The CDR3 nucleotides read TGTGCCAGCAGCTTAGATAGTCTGGGGTCGGTCACTGAAGCTTTCTTT.

The chain carries TRBV30 and TRBJ1-5, with D unresolved. CDR1 GTSNPN and CDR2 SVGIG come from the germline V gene (reference sequence). The V end lost 0 bases, the J end lost 3 bases, and 12 bases lay between the germline ends. The CDR3 has 15 amino acids. The CDR3 DNA sequence: TGTGCCTGGAGTGTAACTGTTGGATCCAATCAGCCCCAGCATTTT. Translated, it gives CAWSVTVGSNQPQHF.

The table lists this clone with a few counts. The V and J genes are TRBV19 and TRBJ1-2; D may be TRBD1 (6 bases). CDR1 LNHDA and CDR2 SQIVND come from the germline V gene (reference sequence). Trimming removed 1 base from V and 8 bases from J, with 11 bases in between. CDR3 length: 13 residues. DNA for the CDR3: TGTGCCAGTAGTATAGTAGCAGGGGAAGGCTACACCTTC. This translates into CASSIVAGEGYTF.

This rearrangement joins TRBV28 to TRBJ2-2; D call uncertain. Germline V gene sequence: CDR1 MDHEN, CDR2 SYDVKM. Trimming pared 8 bases from V and 4 bases from J, leaving 11 bases between. This CDR3 comprises 13 residues. The CDR3, as DNA: TGTGCCAGCCGGGCACAGCCCACCGGGGAGCTGTTTTTT. It specifies CASRAQPTGELFF.

This clone was seen more than once but under ten times. As DNA, the CDR3 is TGTGCCAGCACCCTGGAGAGAAACTATGGCTACACCTTC. It yields the protein CASTLERNYGYTF. This rearrangement joins TRBV6-6 to TRBJ1-2; D gene uncertain. There are 13 residues in the CDR3. Trimming left V 7 bases short and J 2 bases short, with 11 bases between. CDR1 is MNHNY, CDR2 SVGAGI, per germline (reference sequence).

J is TRBJ2-7 and V is TRBV5-1, with 7 bases aligning to TRBD1. Germline assignment: CDR1 SGHRS and CDR2 YFSETQ. CDR3 size: 12 residues. After removal of 3 bases from V and 7 bases from J, the junction contained 4 bases not matched to a gene. CDR3 region: CASSWSGGEQYF. The CDR3 DNA reads TGCGCCAGCAGCTGGTCAGGGGGAGAGCAGTACTTC.

The rearrangement joins TRBV7-6 to TRBJ2-5; tentatively, D is TRBD2 (6 bases). CDR3 size: 14 residues. The germline V and J ends were trimmed by 4 bases and 2 bases, with 11 bases remaining between them. Per the germline V gene, CDR1 is SGHVS and CDR2 is FNYEAQ. The chain's CDR3 is CASSSRDGQETQYF. In DNA, the CDR3 is TGTGCCAGCAGCTCGCGGGACGGTCAAGAGACCCAGTACTTC.

This sequence joins TRBV5-4 and TRBJ2-1, with D possibly matching TRBD2 (5 bases). V was cut by 0 bases and J by 7 bases, with 14 bases left in between. CDR1 and CDR2 from the germline V gene are SGHNT and YYREEE (reference sequence). The CDR3 is 15 residues long. CDR3 bases: TGTGCCAGCAGCTTGGAGGGCAATAGCGTAAATGAGCAGTTCTTC. Translated: CASSLEGNSVNEQFF.

The CDR3 DNA reads as TGTGCCAGCAGCTTAGACCGGGGCCCCTCAGACATTCAGTACTTC. Its translation is CASSLDRGPSDIQYF. The rearrangement uses TRBV7-8 and TRBJ2-4, with D possibly being TRBD1 or TRBD2 (5 bases each). The germline V and J ends were trimmed by 1 base and 8 bases, with 15 bases remaining between them. This CDR3 has 15 amino acids. The germline gives CDR1 SGHVS, CDR2 FQNEAQ.

The chain employs TRBV7-9 and TRBJ2-3, with TRBD2 matching 9 bases. Germline CDR1 SEHNR, CDR2 FQNEAQ (reference sequence). The CDR3 loop spans 18 amino acids. V shed 5 bases and J 2 bases; nucleotides not matched to a gene: 14. The CDR3 loop reads CASSPPTGAGGSTDTQYF. CDR3 in DNA: TGTGCCAGCAGCCCCCCCACTGGTGCGGGGGGGTCCACAGATACGCAGTATTTT. Together with reference TRBV7-9 and TRBJ2-3, the CDR3 gives the full variable domain: DTGVSQNPRHKITKRGQNVTFRCDPISEHNRLYWYRQTLGQGPEFLTYFQNEAQLEKSRLLSDRFSAERPKGSFSTLEIQRTEQGDSAMYLCASSPPTGAGGSTDTQYFGPGTRLTVL.

This clone came up once. The chain uses TRBV28 and TRBJ2-7; 7 positions agree with TRBD2. With 2 bases clipped from V and 2 bases from J, the junction kept 9 bases outside the gene matches. CDR1 is MDHEN and CDR2 is SYDVKM in the germline V gene. This CDR3 spans 16 amino acids. CDR3 coding DNA: TGTGCCAGCAGTTTACGGGGAGGGATTACGACCTACGAGCAGTACTTC. It specifies CASSLRGGITTYEQYF.

CDR3 sequence: CATHSGETEAFF. The CDR3 DNA is TGTGCCACCCACAGTGGTGAGACTGAAGCTTTCTTT. The chain recombines TRBV28 with TRBJ1-1; D not certain. The CDR3 runs to 12 residues. Trimming left V 10 bases short and J 5 bases short, with 14 bases between. CDR1 is MDHEN and CDR2 is SYDVKM in the germline V gene.

The chain links TRBV9 to TRBJ2-1; 8 bases agree with TRBD1. Trimming at V came to 4 bases and at J to 4 bases, leaving 10 bases not matched to a gene. Germline assignment: CDR1 SGDLS and CDR2 YYNGEE. The CDR3 has 16 amino acids. DNA of the CDR3: TGTGCCAGCAGCCCTTCGCCCCGGGACAGGTACAATGAGCAGTTCTTC. It translates to CASSPSPRDRYNEQFF.

This rearrangement joins TRBV4-2 to TRBJ1-1, with no clear D. CDR1 is LGHNA and CDR2 is YNFKEQ in the germline V gene. Between the trimmed V and J ends, which lost 2 bases and 0 bases, there was a span of 4 bases. The CDR3 has 13 residues. DNA for the CDR3: TGTGCCAGCAGCCAATCTTTGAACACTGAAGCTTTCTTT. Translating gives CASSQSLNTEAFF.

This chain uses TRBV27 with TRBJ2-3; the D gene is possibly TRBD2 (6 bases). CDR1 is MNHEY and CDR2 is SMNVEV in the germline V gene (reference sequence). CDR3 length: 14 amino acids. V shed 7 bases and J shed 0 bases, with 11 bases lying between them. The CDR3 loop is CASKSGRSTDTQYF. The CDR3 DNA reads TGTGCCAGCAAATCTGGGAGGAGCACAGATACGCAGTATTTT.